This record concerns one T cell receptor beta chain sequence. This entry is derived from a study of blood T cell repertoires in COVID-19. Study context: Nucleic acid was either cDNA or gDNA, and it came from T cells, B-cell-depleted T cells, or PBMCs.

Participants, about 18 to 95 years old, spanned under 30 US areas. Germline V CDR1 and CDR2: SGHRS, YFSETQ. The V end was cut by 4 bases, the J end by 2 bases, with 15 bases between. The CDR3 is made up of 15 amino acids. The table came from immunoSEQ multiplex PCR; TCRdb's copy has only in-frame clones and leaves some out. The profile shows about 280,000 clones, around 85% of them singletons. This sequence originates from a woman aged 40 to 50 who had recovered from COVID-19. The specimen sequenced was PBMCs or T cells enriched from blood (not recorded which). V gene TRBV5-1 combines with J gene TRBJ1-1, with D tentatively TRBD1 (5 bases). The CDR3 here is CASSPQRGRNTEAFF. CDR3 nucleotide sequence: TGCGCCAGCAGCCCCCAAAGGGGCCGAAACACTGAAGCTTTCTTT.